This TCR beta chain was obtained from a study of blood T cell repertoires in COVID-19. Study context: Sources were T cells, B-cell-depleted T cells, or PBMCs; the material itself was cDNA or gDNA.

Germline-derived CDR1 and CDR2 are SGHRS and YFSETQ. This CDR3 comprises 14 residues. V gave up 4 bases and J gave up 8 bases, with 16 bases separating them. In the original processing: By means of reference gene primer amplification, nucleated cell counts were estimated. The data were produced by immunoSEQ multiplex PCR, yet TCRdb's version contains in-frame clones alone and is incomplete. V, J and clone size are taken as reported in that table, and D and trimming were inferred from the DNA itself. There are about 140,000 clones in the sample; more than 80% occur only once, and roughly 10% lies in the top ten.

The chain carries TRBV5-1 and TRBJ2-1; D might be TRBD1 (5 bases). The material sequenced was peripheral blood. This receptor was identified in a woman aged 80 or over in a cohort sampled during active or convalescent COVID-19. The CDR3 coding sequence is TGCGCCAGCAGCCTGACAGTGAGCCACGATGAGCAGTTCTTC. This sequence encodes CASSLTVSHDEQFF.